This TCR beta chain stems from a study of T cells in narcolepsy. Study-wide background: Enrolled donors included narcolepsy type 1 or type 2 patients and healthy controls.

The method was immunoSEQ multiplex PCR; TCRdb's version includes in-frame clones alone and lacks a portion of them. The sample has approximately 8,100 clones, roughly 57% seen once. The receptor was derived from a human donor with narcolepsy. Sequencing input: CD45RA- memory CD8+ T cells from PBMCs.

CDR3 nucleotide sequence: TGTGCCAGCAGTGATAAGGGCTCTGGGGCCAACGTCCTGACTTTC. As protein: CASSDKGSGANVLTF. This sequence joins TRBV6-1 and TRBJ2-6; no firm D call. Germline CDR1 is MNHNS and CDR2 is SASEGT. V gave up 3 bases and J gave up 0 bases, with 6 bases separating them. This CDR3 is 15 amino acids long.